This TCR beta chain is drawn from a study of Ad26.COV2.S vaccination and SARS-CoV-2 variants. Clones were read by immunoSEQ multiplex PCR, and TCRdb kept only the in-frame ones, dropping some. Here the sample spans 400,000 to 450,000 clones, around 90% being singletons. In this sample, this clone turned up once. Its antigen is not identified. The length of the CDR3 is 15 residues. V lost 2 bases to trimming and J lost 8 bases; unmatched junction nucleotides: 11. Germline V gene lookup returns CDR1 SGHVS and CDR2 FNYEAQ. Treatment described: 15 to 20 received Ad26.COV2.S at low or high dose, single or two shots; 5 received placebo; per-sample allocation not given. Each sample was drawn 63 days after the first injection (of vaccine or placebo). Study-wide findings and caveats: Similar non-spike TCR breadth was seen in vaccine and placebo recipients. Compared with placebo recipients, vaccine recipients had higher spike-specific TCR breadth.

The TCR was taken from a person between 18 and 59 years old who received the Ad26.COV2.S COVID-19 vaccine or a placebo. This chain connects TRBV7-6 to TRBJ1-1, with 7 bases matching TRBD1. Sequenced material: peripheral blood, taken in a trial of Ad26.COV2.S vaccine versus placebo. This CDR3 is CASSLNAMTGNEAFF. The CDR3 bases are TGTGCCAGCAGCTTAAATGCCATGACAGGGAACGAAGCTTTCTTT.